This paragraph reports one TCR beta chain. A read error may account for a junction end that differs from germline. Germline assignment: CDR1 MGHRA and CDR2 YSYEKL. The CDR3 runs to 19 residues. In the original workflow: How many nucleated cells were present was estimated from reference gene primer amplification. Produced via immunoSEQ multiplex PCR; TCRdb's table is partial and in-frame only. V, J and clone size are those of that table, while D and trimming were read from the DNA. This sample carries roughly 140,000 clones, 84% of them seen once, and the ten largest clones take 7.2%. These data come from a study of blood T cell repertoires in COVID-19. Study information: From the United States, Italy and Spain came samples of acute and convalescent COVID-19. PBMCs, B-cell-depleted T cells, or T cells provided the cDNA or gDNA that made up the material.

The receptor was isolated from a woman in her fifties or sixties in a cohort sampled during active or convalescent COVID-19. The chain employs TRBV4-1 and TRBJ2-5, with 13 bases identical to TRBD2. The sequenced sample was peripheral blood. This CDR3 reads CASSQDRRTSGGTQEIQYF. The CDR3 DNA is TGCGCCAGCAGCCAAGACCGGAGGACTAGCGGGGGAACCCAAGAGATCCAGTACTTC.